The entry below gives a single TCR beta chain sequence along with its context. Using immunoSEQ multiplex PCR, the repertoire was profiled, and TCRdb retains in-frame clones only, with some absent. The data show about 76,000 clones, around 78% seen once. This entry comes from a study of T cell clones after liver transplantation. Study-wide context: Three of eight recipients were HCV-positive; others had non-autoimmune, non-viral indications.

CDR3 size: 16 residues. From germline, CDR1 is SGHTA and CDR2 FQGNSA. V was shortened by 0 bases and J by 4 bases, with 12 bases between the two germline ends. Sequences were derived from CD4+ T cells from blood, sampled at the 22-month timepoint. This TCR derives from a human patient who received a liver transplant. Some of these T cells may belong to the graft donor. The chain carries TRBV7-2 and TRBJ2-2; D unclear. The DNA for the CDR3 is TGTGCCAGCAGCTTAGCAGGAGACACCCGCACCGGGGAGCTGTTTTTT. Translating it yields CASSLAGDTRTGELFF. Drawing the rest from reference TRBV7-2 and TRBJ2-2, the complete variable domain is GAGVSQSPSNKVTEKGKDVELRCDPISGHTALYWYRQSLGQGLEFLIYFQGNSAPDKSGLPSDRFSAERTGGSVSTLTIQRTQQEDSAVYLCASSLAGDTRTGELFFGEGSRLTVL.